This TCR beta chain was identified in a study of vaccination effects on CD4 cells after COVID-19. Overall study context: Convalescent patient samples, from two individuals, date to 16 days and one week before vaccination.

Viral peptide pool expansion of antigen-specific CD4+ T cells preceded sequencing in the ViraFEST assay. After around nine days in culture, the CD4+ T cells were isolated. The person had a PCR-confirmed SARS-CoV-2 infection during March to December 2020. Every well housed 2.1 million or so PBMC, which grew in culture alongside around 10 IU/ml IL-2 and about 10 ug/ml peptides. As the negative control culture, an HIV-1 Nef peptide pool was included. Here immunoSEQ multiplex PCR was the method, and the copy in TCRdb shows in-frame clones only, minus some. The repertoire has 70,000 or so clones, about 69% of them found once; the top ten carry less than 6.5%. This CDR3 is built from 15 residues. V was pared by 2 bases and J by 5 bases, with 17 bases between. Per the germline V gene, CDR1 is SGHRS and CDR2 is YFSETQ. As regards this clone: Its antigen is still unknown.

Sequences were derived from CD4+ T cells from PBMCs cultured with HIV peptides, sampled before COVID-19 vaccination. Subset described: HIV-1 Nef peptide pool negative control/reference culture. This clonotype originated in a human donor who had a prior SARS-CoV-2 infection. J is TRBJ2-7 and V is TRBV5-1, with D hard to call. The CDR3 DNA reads TGCGCCAGCAGCTTCTCACCTGAAGGACGCGACGAGCAGTACTTC. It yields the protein CASSFSPEGRDEQYF.